Below are 25 T cell receptor beta chains sequenced from a single sample in a study of T cells in Graves' hyperthyroidism and ophthalmopathy. There were TCR beta CDR3 regions amplified from RNA transcripts. The HTBI primer set drove a first-round RT-PCR of the TCR CDR3. A single record per CDR3 protein comes from TCRdb applying MiXCR to the multiplex PCR reads. The sample contains about 400,000 distinct CDR3 sequences, approximately 14% of which appear only once. The sequencing input was blood. The source is a woman younger than 30 with Graves' hyperthyroidism.

This sequence joins TRBV20-1 and TRBJ2-3; D is perhaps TRBD1 or TRBD2 (5 bases each). Trimming left V 6 bases short and J 4 bases short, with 17 bases between. The germline CDR1 and CDR2 sequences are DFQATT and SNEGSKA (reference sequence). The CDR3 contains 14 residues. The DNA of the CDR3 is TGCAGTGCCACCCTTTCCGAGGGGCCAGATACGCAGTATTTT. This encodes CSATLSEGPDTQYF.

In this sample, this clonotype turned up many times. This chain connects TRBV6-2 or TRBV6-3 to TRBJ2-7; a weak D match, TRBD1 (6 bases). V was cut by 6 bases and J by 4 bases, with 13 bases left in between. CDR3 length: 13 amino acids. Per the germline V gene, CDR1 is MNHEY and CDR2 is SVGEGT. This CDR3 reads CASRPLDRYEQYF. The CDR3 bases are TGTGCCAGCAGACCCCTCGACAGGTACGAGCAGTACTTC.

The rearrangement joins TRBV27 to TRBJ2-2; TRBD1 matches 12 bases. Germline-derived CDR1 and CDR2 are MNHEY and SMNVEV (reference sequence). This CDR3 spans 17 amino acids. J was trimmed by 11 bases and V by 1 base; bases with no gene match: 11. CDR3: CASSLFPAGTGGGELFF. For the CDR3, the DNA is TGTGCCAGCAGTTTATTTCCTGCCGGGACAGGGGGCGGTGAGCTGTTTTTT.

In this sample, this clonotype turned up many times. CDR3 sequence reads: CASSAQGGPNEKLFF. CDR3 DNA: TGTGCCAGCAGTGCCCAGGGGGGGCCTAATGAAAAACTGTTTTTT. J is TRBJ1-4 and V is TRBV6-1; 7 bases align to TRBD1. Germline V gives CDR1 MNHNS, CDR2 SASEGT. The CDR3 spans 15 residues. The trim removed 4 bases at V and 3 bases at J, leaving 5 bases unmatched.

This clonotype was observed at least ten times. The chain carries TRBV18 and TRBJ2-7; no firm D call. Trimming removed 6 bases at V and 2 bases at J, with 17 bases between. CDR3 length: 15 amino acids. CDR1 and CDR2 (germline): KGHSH, LQKENI. The CDR3 sequence is CASSPAGRPPYEQYF. The CDR3 nucleotides read TGTGCCAGCTCGCCCGCCGGACGCCCTCCCTACGAGCAGTACTTC.

In its sample, this clonotype was seen many times. The CDR3 DNA sequence: TGTGCCAGTAGTATATCTCGGACAGGAGGCTATGGCTACACCTTC. Protein product: CASSISRTGGYGYTF. This chain uses TRBV19 with TRBJ1-2; TRBD1 agrees at 7 bases. V was pared by 2 bases and J by 4 bases, with 7 bases of the junction left unmatched. This CDR3 has 15 amino acids. Germline V CDR1 and CDR2: LNHDA, SQIVND (reference sequence).

Points on this clonotype: A much larger clone lies one base from this, so it may be a read error. The V call is TRBV27, the J call TRBJ2-7; TRBD1 matches 10 bases. Germline-derived CDR1 and CDR2 are MNHEY and SMNVEV (reference sequence). J was trimmed by 9 bases and V by 5 bases; bases with no gene match: 13. This CDR3 contains 15 residues. CDR3 DNA sequence: TGTGCCAGCAGTCCCCGGCGGGACAGGGGCCACGGGCAGTACTTC. Its translation: CASSPRRDRGHGQYF.

This clonotype was counted many times. The CDR3 protein is CASSQFFRQGLSNQPQHF. In nucleotides, the CDR3 is TGCGCCAGCAGCCAATTCTTCCGACAGGGCCTTAGCAATCAGCCCCAGCATTTT. This chain links TRBV4-1 with TRBJ1-5, with TRBD1 matching 7 bases. This CDR3 has 18 amino acids. CDR1 is MGHRA, CDR2 YSYEKL, per germline. The ends lost 2 bases at V and 0 bases at J; junction bases unmatched: 10.

The chain uses TRBV19 and TRBJ2-3, with 11 bases that match TRBD2. CDR1 LNHDA and CDR2 SQIVND come from the germline V gene (reference sequence). The trim removed 3 bases at V and 7 bases at J, leaving 9 bases unmatched. There are 16 residues in the CDR3. CDR3 sequence: CASSIFSGRAGNTQYF. The CDR3 coding sequence is TGTGCCAGTAGTATCTTTAGCGGGAGGGCCGGAAATACGCAGTATTTT.

This clonotype was recorded a few times. The chain has TRBV2 and TRBJ2-7; D may correspond to TRBD1 or TRBD2 (5 bases each). The CDR3 covers 16 residues. CDR1 is SNHLY, CDR2 FYNNEI, per germline. The V end was cut by 7 bases, the J end by 5 bases, with 24 bases between. CDR3 nucleotide sequence: TGTGCCAGCACTCCCCCCGGGACCCCATCGGCCCACGAGCAGTACTTC. Protein product: CASTPPGTPSAHEQYF.

For this clonotype: With a much larger clone just one base away, this may be a read error. The chain carries TRBV6-2 or TRBV6-3 and TRBJ1-5; D possibly corresponds to TRBD1 (5 bases). Trimming shortened V by 4 bases and J by 2 bases, and 15 bases separated the two germline ends. Germline V gene sequence: CDR1 MNHEY, CDR2 SVGEGT. The CDR3 spans 16 residues. CDR3 sequence (DNA): TGTGCCAGCAGTTCCAGAGGGACGGTGGGCAATCAGCCCCAGCATTTT. As protein: CASSSRGTVGNQPQHF.

Ten or more counts support this clonotype. This chain links TRBV20-1 with TRBJ2-7, with TRBD2 matching over 8 bases. Trimming cost V 6 bases and J 0 bases; bases outside gene matches: 10. The CDR3 loop spans 15 amino acids. Germline-derived CDR1 and CDR2 are DFQATT and SNEGSKA (reference sequence). The CDR3 DNA reads as TGCAGTGCGATGACTAGCGAGGGCAGCTCCTACGAGCAGTACTTC. Protein sequence: CSAMTSEGSSYEQYF.

Comments on this clonotype: A junction end diverges from the germline sequence, so it may reflect a read error. CDR3 coding DNA: TGTGCTAGCAGCTTAAGATCCGGGGCCACCTACGAGCAGTACTTC. Translated: CASSLRSGATYEQYF. The V call is TRBV7-7, the J call TRBJ2-7; the D gene could be TRBD1 or TRBD2 (5 bases each). Germline loops: CDR1 SSHAT, CDR2 FNYEAQ (reference sequence). The CDR3 length is 15 residues. Full variable domain (rest looked up from reference TRBV7-7 and TRBJ2-7): GAGVSQSPRYKVTKRGQDVTLRCDPISSHATLYWYQQALGQGPEFLTYFNYEAQPDKSGLPSDRFSAERPEGSISTLTIQRTEQRDSAMYRCASSLRSGATYEQYFGPGTRLTVT.

Ten or more counts support this clonotype. The chain links TRBV5-1 to TRBJ2-7, with TRBD2 matching 7 bases. Losses at the gene ends were 1 base for V and 3 bases for J; bases not matched to a gene: 7. Germline V gene data show CDR1 as SGHRS and CDR2 as YFSETQ. CDR3 length: 15 amino acids. The CDR3 region has the DNA TGCGCCAGCAGCTTGTTTACGCGGGAGTACTACGAGCAGTACTTC. Residues: CASSLFTREYYEQYF.

This clonotype occurred many times. The V gene is TRBV20-1, the J gene TRBJ2-7; TRBD2 matches 10 bases. Germline V lookup: CDR1 DFQATT, CDR2 SNEGSKA (reference sequence). After removal of 6 bases from V and 2 bases from J, the junction contained 10 bases not matched to a gene. The CDR3 extends over 15 amino acids. Written as DNA, the CDR3 is TGCAGTGCCCCAACTAGCGGGGCCGACCCCTACGAGCAGTACTTC. It is translated as CSAPTSGADPYEQYF.

This clonotype was detected many times. V gene TRBV7-8 combines with J gene TRBJ2-1, with 7 nucleotides matching TRBD1. Trimming took 4 bases from V and 8 from J; bases not matched to a gene: 11. Germline assignment: CDR1 SGHVS and CDR2 FQNEAQ. The CDR3 is 15 residues long. This CDR3 is CASSSRDSRTDEQFF. CDR3 nucleotides: TGTGCCAGCAGCTCCCGGGACAGCCGAACGGATGAGCAGTTCTTC.

This clonotype was counted many times. The rearrangement links TRBV11-2 to TRBJ2-3, with TRBD2 matching 7 bases. Losses at the gene ends were 11 bases for V and 2 bases for J; bases not matched to a gene: 4. Germline-derived CDR1 and CDR2 are SGHAT and FQNNGV. This CDR3 spans 12 amino acids. CDR3 DNA sequence: TGTGCCGGGCGGGGGAACACAGATACGCAGTATTTT. Its translation: CAGRGNTDTQYF.

This clonotype has at least ten counts. The CDR3 region is CATAVGGGNEQFF. Written as DNA, the CDR3 is TGTGCCACCGCTGTTGGGGGCGGGAATGAGCAGTTCTTC. This sequence joins TRBV27 and TRBJ2-1; a weak D match, TRBD1 (6 bases). Germline loops: CDR1 MNHEY, CDR2 SMNVEV (reference sequence). Trimming stripped 10 bases from V and 7 bases from J, with 17 bases between. CDR3 length: 13 residues.

Ten or more counts support this clonotype. This rearrangement joins TRBV6-2 or TRBV6-3 to TRBJ2-3, with TRBD2 identical over 10 bases. Germline V CDR1 and CDR2: MNHEY, SVGEGT. The trim removed 5 bases at V and 2 bases at J, leaving 1 base unmatched. The CDR3 runs to 14 residues. The chain's CDR3 is CASSSGGATDTQYF. The CDR3 DNA sequence: TGTGCCAGCAGTAGCGGGGGGGCCACAGATACGCAGTATTTT.

At least ten counts were recorded for this clonotype. V and J are TRBV27 and TRBJ2-3; 10 nucleotides line up with TRBD2. The V segment lost 4 bases and the J segment 14 bases; nucleotides outside the gene matches: 9. In germline, CDR1 is MNHEY, CDR2 SMNVEV (reference sequence). The CDR3 spans 13 residues. The CDR3 nucleotides read TGTGCCAGCAGTTCCTCTAGCGGGGGAAAGGCGTATTTT. Its translation is CASSSSSGGKAYF.

There are many counts of this clonotype. J is TRBJ1-2 and V is TRBV6-1; TRBD1 matches at 8 bases. The CDR3 consists of 15 residues. Germline values: CDR1 MNHNS, CDR2 SASEGT. The V gene end was trimmed by 5 bases and the J gene end by 2 bases; junction bases not matched to a gene: 7. CDR3 residues: CASSSTGESNYGYTF. The CDR3 region has the DNA TGTGCCAGCAGTTCGACAGGGGAAAGCAACTATGGCTACACCTTC.

The gene calls are TRBV18 and TRBJ2-1, with 10 bases matching TRBD1. The J segment lost 5 bases and the V segment lost 4 bases, leaving 5 bases of the junction unmatched. The CDR3 runs 15 residues. Germline V lookup: CDR1 KGHSH, CDR2 LQKENI. CDR3 region: CASSHGTGANNEQFF. The CDR3 coding sequence is TGTGCCAGCTCACATGGGACAGGGGCTAACAATGAGCAGTTCTTC.

This clonotype was counted ten times or more. The chain uses TRBV6-5 and TRBJ1-1; D remains unclear. Germline values: CDR1 MNHEY, CDR2 SVGAGI. The CDR3 runs to 15 residues. Trimming cost V 0 bases and J 0 bases, with 8 bases left between them. The CDR3 here is CASSYSYRLNTEAFF. As DNA, the CDR3 is TGTGCCAGCAGTTACTCGTACAGACTGAACACTGAAGCTTTCTTT.

There are many counts of this clonotype. V and J are TRBV11-2 and TRBJ2-3, with D uncertain. The ends were cut back, 0 bases at V and 6 bases at J, with 10 bases in the middle. Looked up from germline, CDR1 is SGHAT and CDR2 is FQNNGV. This CDR3 spans 14 amino acids. CDR3 sequence (DNA): TGTGCCAGCAGCTTAGACGGCCCATGGGATACGCAGTATTTT. It yields the protein CASSLDGPWDTQYF.

The DNA of the CDR3 is TGTGCCAGCAGCTCTGATAAGCGGGGGCCTCCCTACGAGCAGTACTTC. Amino acids: CASSSDKRGPPYEQYF. The chain carries TRBV5-4 and TRBJ2-7; 8 bases agree with TRBD2. There are 16 residues in the CDR3. V gave up 3 bases and J gave up 2 bases; unmatched junction bases: 10. CDR1 is SGHNT, CDR2 YYREEE, per germline (reference sequence).